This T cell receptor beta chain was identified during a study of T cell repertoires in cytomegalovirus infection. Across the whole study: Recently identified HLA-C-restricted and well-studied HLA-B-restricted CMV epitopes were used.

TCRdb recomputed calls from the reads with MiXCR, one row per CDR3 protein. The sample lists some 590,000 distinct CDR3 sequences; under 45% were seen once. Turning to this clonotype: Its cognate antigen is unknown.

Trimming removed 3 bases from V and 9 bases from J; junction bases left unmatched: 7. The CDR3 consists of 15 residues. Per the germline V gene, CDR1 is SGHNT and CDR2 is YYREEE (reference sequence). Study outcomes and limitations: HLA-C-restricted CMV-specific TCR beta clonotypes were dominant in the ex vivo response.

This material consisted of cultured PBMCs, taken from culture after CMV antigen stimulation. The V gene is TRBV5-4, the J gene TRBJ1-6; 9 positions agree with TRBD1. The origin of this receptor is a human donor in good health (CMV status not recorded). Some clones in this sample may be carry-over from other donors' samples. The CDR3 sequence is CASSSDRGFGSPLHF. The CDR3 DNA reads TGTGCCAGCAGCTCAGACAGGGGGTTTGGTTCACCCCTCCACTTT.